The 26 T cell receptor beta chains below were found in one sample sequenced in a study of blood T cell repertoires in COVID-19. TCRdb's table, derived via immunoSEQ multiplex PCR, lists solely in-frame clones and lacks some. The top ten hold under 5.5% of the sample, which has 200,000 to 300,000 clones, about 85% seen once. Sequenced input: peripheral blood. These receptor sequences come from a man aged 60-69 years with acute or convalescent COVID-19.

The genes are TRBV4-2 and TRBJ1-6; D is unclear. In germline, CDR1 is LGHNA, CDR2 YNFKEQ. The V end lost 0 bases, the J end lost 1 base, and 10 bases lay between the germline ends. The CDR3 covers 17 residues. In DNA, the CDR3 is TGTGCCAGCAGCCAAGATGAGGCCTGGTCCTATAATTCACCCCTCCACTTT. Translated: CASSQDEAWSYNSPLHF.

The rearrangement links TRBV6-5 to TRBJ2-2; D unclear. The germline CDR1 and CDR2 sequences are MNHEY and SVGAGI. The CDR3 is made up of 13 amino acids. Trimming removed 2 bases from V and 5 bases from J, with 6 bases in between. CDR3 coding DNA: TGTGCCAGCAGTTACCGCCTAACCGGGGAGCTGTTTTTT. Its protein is CASSYRLTGELFF.

The CDR3 nucleotides are TGTGCCAGCAGCGGACGACAGGGTAGGGAAGAGACCCAGTACTTC. This gives the protein CASSGRQGREETQYF. This sequence joins TRBV13 and TRBJ2-5; TRBD1 aligns across 7 bases. V shed 5 bases, J shed 3 bases, and the junction held 9 bases outside the gene matches. The CDR3 loop spans 15 amino acids. The germline V gene has CDR1 PRHDT and CDR2 FYEKMQ (reference sequence).

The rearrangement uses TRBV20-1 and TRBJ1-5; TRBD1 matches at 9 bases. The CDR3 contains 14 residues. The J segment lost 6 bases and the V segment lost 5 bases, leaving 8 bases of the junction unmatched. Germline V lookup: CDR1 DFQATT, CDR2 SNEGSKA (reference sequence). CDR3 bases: TGCAGTGCTCGTGTAGGACAGGGGCGTCAGCCCCAGCATTTT. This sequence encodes CSARVGQGRQPQHF.

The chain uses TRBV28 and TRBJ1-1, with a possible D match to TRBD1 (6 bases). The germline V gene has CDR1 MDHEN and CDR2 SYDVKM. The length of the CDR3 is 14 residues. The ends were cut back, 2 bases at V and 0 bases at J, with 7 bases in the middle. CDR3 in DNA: TGTGCCAGCAGTTTAGAGGGGGTGAACACTGAAGCTTTCTTT. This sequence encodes CASSLEGVNTEAFF.

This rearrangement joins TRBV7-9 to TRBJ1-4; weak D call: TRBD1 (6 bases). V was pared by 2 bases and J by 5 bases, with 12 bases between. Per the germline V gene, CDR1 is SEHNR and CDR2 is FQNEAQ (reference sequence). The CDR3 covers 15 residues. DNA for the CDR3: TGTGCCAGCAGCTTAACCGGGACACAAAATGAAAAACTGTTTTTT. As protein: CASSLTGTQNEKLFF.

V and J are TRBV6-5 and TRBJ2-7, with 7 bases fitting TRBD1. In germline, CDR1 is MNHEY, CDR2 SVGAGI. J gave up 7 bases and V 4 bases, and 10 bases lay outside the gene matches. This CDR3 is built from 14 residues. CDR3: CASSLGGAKREQYF. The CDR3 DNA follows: TGTGCCAGCAGTTTAGGGGGCGCGAAAAGGGAGCAGTACTTC.

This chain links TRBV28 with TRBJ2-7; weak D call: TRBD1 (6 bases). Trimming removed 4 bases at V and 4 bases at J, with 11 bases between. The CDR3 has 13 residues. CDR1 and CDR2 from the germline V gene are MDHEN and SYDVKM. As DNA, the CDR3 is TGTGCCAGCAGTTCTACTGACAGGTACGAGCAGTACTTC. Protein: CASSSTDRYEQYF.

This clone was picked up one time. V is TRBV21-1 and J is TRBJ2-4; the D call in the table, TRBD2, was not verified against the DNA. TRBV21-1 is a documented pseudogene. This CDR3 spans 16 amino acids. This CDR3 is CASSKRGPSVKNIQYF. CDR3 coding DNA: TGTGCCAGCAGCAAAAGAGGGCCCTCTGTCAAAAACATTCAGTACTTC.

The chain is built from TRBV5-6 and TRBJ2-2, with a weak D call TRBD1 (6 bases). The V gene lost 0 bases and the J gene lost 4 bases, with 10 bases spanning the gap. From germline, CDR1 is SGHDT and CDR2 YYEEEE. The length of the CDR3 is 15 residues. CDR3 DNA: TGTGCCAGCAGCTTGGGCGGACAGAGCACCGGGGAGCTGTTTTTT. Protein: CASSLGGQSTGELFF.

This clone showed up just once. This CDR3 reads CASSGFLLLAGSDEQFF. CDR3 nucleotides: TGTGCCAGCAGCGGTTTCCTACTACTAGCGGGGAGCGATGAGCAGTTCTTC. The chain is built from TRBV11-2 and TRBJ2-1, with TRBD2 matching 10 bases. The V gene's germline CDR1 is SGHAT and CDR2 FQNNGV. This CDR3 has 17 residues. V lost 5 bases and J lost 8; bases outside the gene matches: 15.

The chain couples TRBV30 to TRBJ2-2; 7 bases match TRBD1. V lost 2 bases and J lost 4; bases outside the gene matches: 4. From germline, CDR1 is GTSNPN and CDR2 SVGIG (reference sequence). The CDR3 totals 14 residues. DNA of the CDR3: TGTGCCTGGAGTTGGGACAGTTCCACCGGGGAGCTGTTTTTT. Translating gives CAWSWDSSTGELFF.

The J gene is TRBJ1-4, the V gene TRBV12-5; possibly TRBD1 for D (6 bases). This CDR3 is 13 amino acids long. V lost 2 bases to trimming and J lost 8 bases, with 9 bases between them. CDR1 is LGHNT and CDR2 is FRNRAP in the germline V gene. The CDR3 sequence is CASGLTQGEKLFF. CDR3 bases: TGTGCTAGTGGTTTGACCCAGGGGGAAAAACTGTTTTTT.

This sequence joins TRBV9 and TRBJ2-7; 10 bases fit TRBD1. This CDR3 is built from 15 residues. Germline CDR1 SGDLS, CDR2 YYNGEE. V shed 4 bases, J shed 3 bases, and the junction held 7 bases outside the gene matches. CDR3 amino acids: CASSPRQGAGYEQYF. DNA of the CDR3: TGTGCCAGCAGCCCCCGACAGGGGGCAGGCTACGAGCAGTACTTC.

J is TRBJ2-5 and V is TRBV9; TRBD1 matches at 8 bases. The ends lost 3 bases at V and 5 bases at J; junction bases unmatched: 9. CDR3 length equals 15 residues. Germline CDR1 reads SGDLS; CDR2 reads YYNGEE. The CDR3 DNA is TGTGCCAGCAGCGGAGGACAGGGTACTTGGGAGACCCAGTACTTC. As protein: CASSGGQGTWETQYF.

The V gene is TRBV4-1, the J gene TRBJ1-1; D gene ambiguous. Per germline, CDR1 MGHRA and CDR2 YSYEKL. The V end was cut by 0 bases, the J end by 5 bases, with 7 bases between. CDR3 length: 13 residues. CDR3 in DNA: TGCGCCAGCAGCCAAGAGGAAGCGACTGAAGCTTTCTTT. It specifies CASSQEEATEAFF.

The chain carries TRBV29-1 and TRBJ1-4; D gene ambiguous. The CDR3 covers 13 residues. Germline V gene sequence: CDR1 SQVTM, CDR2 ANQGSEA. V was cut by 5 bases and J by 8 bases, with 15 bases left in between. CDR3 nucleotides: TGCAGCGTTAACCGTAATGACGGGGAAAAACTGTTTTTT. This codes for CSVNRNDGEKLFF. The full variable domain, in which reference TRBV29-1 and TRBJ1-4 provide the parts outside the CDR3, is SAVISQKPSRDICQRGTSLTIQCQVDSQVTMMFWYRQQPGQSLTLIATANQGSEATYESGFVIDKFPISRPNLTFSTLTVSNMSPEDSSIYLCSVNRNDGEKLFFGSGTQLSVL.

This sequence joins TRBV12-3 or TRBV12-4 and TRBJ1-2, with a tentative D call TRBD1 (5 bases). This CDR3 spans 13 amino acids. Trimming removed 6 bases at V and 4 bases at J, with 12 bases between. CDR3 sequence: CASSLDSLYGYTF. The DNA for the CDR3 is TGTGCCAGCAGCCTCGACAGCCTCTATGGCTACACCTTC.

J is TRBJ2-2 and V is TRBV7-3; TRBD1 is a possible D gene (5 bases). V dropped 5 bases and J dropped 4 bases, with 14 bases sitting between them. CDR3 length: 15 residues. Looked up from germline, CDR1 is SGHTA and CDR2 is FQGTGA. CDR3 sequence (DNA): TGTGCCAGCAGCCAGGGATCGTGGGGCACCGGGGAGCTGTTTTTT. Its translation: CASSQGSWGTGELFF. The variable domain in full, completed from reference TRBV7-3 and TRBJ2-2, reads GAGVSQTPSNKVTEKGKYVELRCDPISGHTALYWYRQSLGQGPEFLIYFQGTGAADDSGLPNDRFFAVRPEGSVSTLKIQRTERGDSAVYLCASSQGSWGTGELFFGEGSRLTVL.

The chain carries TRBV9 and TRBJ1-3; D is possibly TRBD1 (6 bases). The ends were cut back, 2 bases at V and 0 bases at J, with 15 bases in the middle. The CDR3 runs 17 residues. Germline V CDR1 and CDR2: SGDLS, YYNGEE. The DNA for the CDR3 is TGTGCCAGCAGCGTGACTTCAGGGACACTCTCTGGAAACACCATATATTTT. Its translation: CASSVTSGTLSGNTIYF.

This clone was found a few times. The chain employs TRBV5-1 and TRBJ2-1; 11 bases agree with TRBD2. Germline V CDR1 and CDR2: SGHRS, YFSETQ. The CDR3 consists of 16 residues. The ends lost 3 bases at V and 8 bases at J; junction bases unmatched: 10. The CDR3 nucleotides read TGCGCCAGCAGCTCTACCGGGACTAGCGGTATCGATGAGCAGTTCTTC. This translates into CASSSTGTSGIDEQFF.

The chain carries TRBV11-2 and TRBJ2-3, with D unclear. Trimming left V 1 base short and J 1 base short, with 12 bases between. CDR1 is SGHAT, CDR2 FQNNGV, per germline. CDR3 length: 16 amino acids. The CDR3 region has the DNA TGTGCCAGCAGCTTAGCCGGTCTTGCTCGCACAGATACGCAGTATTTT. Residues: CASSLAGLARTDTQYF.

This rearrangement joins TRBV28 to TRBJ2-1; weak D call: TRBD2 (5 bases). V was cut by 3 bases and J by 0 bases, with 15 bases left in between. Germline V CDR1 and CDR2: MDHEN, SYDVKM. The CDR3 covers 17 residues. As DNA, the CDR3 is TGTGCCAGCAGTTTTCTAGCTAGAGGGATCTCCTACAATGAGCAGTTCTTC. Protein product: CASSFLARGISYNEQFF.

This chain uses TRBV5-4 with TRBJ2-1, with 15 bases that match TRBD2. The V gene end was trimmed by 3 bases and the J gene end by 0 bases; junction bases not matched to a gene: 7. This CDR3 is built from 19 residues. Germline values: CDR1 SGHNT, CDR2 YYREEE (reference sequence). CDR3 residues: CASSSRTSGRGSSYNEQFF. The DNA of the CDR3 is TGTGCCAGCAGCTCTCGGACTAGCGGGAGGGGTAGCTCCTACAATGAGCAGTTCTTC.

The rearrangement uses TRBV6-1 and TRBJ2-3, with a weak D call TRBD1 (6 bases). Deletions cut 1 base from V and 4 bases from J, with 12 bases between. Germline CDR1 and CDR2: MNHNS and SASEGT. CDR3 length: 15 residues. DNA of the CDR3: TGTGCCAGCAGTGAAGTCAGGGGTAGGTCAGATACGCAGTATTTT. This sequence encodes CASSEVRGRSDTQYF.

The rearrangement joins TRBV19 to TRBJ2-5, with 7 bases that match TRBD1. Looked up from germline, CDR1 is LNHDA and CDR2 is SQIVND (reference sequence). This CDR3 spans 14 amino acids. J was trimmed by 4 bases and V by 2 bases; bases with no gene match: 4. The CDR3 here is CASSILNRGETQYF. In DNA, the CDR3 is TGTGCCAGTAGTATACTCAACAGGGGAGAGACCCAGTACTTC. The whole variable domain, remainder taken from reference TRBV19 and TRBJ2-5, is DGGITQSPKYLFRKEGQNVTLSCEQNLNHDAMYWYRQDPGQGLRLIYYSQIVNDFQKGDIAEGYSVSREKKESFPLTVTSAQKNPTAFYLCASSILNRGETQYFGPGTRLLVL.